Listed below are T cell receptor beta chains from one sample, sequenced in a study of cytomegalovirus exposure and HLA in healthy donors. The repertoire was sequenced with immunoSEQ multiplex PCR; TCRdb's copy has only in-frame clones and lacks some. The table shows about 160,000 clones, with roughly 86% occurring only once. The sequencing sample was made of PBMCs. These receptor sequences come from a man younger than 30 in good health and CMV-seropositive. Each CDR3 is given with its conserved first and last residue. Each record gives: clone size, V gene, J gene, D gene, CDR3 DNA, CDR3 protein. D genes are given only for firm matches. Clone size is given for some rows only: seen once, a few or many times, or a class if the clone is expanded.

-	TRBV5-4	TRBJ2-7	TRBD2	TGTGCCAGCAGCTCGGGACTAGCGGTCTACGAGCAGTACTTC	CASSSGLAVYEQYF
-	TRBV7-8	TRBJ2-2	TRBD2	TGTGCCAGCGTACCGCTTCGGGAGGACACCGGGGAGCTGTTTTTT	CASVPLREDTGELFF
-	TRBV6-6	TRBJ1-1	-	TGTGCCAGCAGTGGACAGATGAACACTGAAGCTTTCTTT	CASSGQMNTEAFF
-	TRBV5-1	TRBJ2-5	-	TGCGCCAGCAGCTTTGGCAACCAAGAGACCCAGTACTTC	CASSFGNQETQYF
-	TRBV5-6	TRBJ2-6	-	TGTGCCAGCAGCTTGGATATACAGGCACGCTCTGGGGCCAACGTCCTGACTTTC	CASSLDIQARSGANVLTF
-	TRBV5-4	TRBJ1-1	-	TGTGCCAGCAGCTTGGTGGGGAGGAACACTGAAGCTTTCTTT	CASSLVGRNTEAFF
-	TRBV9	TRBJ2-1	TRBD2	TGTGCCAGCAGCCCCCAGGTGGCCCTAGCGGGAGGGCAAGAGCAGTTCTTC	CASSPQVALAGGQEQFF
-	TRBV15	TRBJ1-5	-	TGTGCCACCAGCCTAGACAGAGATCAGCCCCAGCATTTT	CATSLDRDQPQHF
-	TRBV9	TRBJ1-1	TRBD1	TGTGCCAGCAGCGTGGGACAGCGGAACACTGAAGCTTTCTTT	CASSVGQRNTEAFF
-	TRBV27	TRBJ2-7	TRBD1	TGTGCCAGCAGTAGGACAGGGGGGGCCTACGAGCAGTACTTC	CASSRTGGAYEQYF
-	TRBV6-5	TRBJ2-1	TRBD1	TGTGCCAGCAGGACCGGGACAGGGGGCCTCAATGAGCAGTTCTTC	CASRTGTGGLNEQFF
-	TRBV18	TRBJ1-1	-	TGTGCCAGCTCACCGTTCTTACAGGGAGGGATGAACACTGAAGCTTTCTTT	CASSPFLQGGMNTEAFF
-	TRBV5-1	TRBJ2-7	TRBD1	TGCGCCAGCAGCTTGGTCCCGGACAGGGCCTACGAGCAGTACTTC	CASSLVPDRAYEQYF
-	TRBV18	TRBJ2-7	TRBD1	TGTGCCAGCTCACCCGGACAGGGTCGGGACGAGCAGTACTTC	CASSPGQGRDEQYF
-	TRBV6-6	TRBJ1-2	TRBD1	TGTGCCAGCAGTAAACCGGGACAGGCGTACTATGGCTACACCTTC	CASSKPGQAYYGYTF
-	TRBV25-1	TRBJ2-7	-	TGTGCCAGCAGTCGCAGGGAAGAGTACTTC	CASSRREEYF
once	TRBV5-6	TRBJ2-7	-	TGTGCCAGCAGCTTGTATGGTGCAGGGTTTACCTACGAGCAGTACTTC	CASSLYGAGFTYEQYF
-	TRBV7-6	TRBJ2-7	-	TGTGCCAGCAGCCCCGGGACACTCTCCTACGAGCAGTACTTC	CASSPGTLSYEQYF
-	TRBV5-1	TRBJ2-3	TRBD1	TGCGCCAGCAGCCGACAGGGGGCATTGACAGATACGCAGTATTTT	CASSRQGALTDTQYF
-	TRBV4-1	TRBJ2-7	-	TGCGCCAGCAGCTACCAGCGGAAACCTTCCTACGAGCAGTACTTC	CASSYQRKPSYEQYF
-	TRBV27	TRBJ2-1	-	TGTGCCAGCAGCGGCTCGGTCGGACTATTCAATGAGCAGTTCTTC	CASSGSVGLFNEQFF
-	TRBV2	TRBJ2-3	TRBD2	TGTGCCAGCAGGCCGACTACCGCGGGGGCAGATACGCAGTATTTT	CASRPTTAGADTQYF
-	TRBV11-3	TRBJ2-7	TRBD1	TGTGCCAGCAGCTTAGAAACCGGGACAGGGAAGGGGCACGAGCAGTACTTC	CASSLETGTGKGHEQYF
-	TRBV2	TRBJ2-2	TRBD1	TGTGCCACCAGGACCGGGACAGGGGAATCCGGGGAGCTGTTTTTT	CATRTGTGESGELFF
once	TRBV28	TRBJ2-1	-	TGTGCCAGCAGTCCCCAAAGAGGGTCGGCTCGCGGGCAGTTCTTC	CASSPQRGSARGQFF
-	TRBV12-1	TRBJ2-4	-	TGTGCCAGCAGCTTTGAACTCCTAAAGCGGCCTAAAAACATTCAGTACTTC	CASSFELLKRPKNIQYF
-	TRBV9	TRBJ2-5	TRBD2	TGTGCCAGCAGCCCCGGACTAGGGGACGGGACCCAGTACTTC	CASSPGLGDGTQYF
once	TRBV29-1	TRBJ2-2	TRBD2	TGCAGCGTTGGACTAGCGGGAGGGTGGACCGGGGAGCTGTTTTTT	CSVGLAGGWTGELFF
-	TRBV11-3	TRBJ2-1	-	TGTGCCAGCAGTTCTAGAACAGGGTCCTACAATGAGCAGTTCTTC	CASSSRTGSYNEQFF
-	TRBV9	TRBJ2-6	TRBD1	TGTGCCAGCAGCGTATTCGTTGTGGGGCAGGGGGCGGCTGGGGCCAACGTCCTGACTTTC	CASSVFVVGQGAAGANVLTF
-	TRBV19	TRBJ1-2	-	TGTGCCAGTAGTATCCCAACACAACTAACTAATGGCTACACCTTC	CASSIPTQLTNGYTF
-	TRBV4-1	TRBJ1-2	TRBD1	TGCGCCAGCAGCCAGCACGGGCAGGGGGGTGGCTATGGCTACACCTTC	CASSQHGQGGGYGYTF
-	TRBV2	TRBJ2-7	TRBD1	TGTGCCAGCAGGCTGGGGACAGGGGCTTACGAGCAGTACTTC	CASRLGTGAYEQYF
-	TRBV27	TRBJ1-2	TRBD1	TGTGCCAGCACCCTATGGGGAGGACAGGGTGAGCGCGGTGGCTACACCTTC	CASTLWGGQGERGGYTF
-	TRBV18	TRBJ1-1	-	TGTGCCAGCTCACCGAAGGAAAGCGGCACTGAAGCTTTCTTT	CASSPKESGTEAFF